Listed here are 3 T cell receptor beta chains from one sample, sequenced in a study of cytomegalovirus exposure and HLA in healthy donors. The PCR was carried out with 60 Vbeta primers and 13 Jbeta primers. Only in-frame clones appear in the TCRdb table, and some are missing; sequencing was by immunoSEQ multiplex PCR. The sample shows under 200,000 clones, roughly 80% of them seen only once. Sequenced input: PBMCs. These receptors were obtained from a young woman in good health and CMV-seronegative.

The chain's CDR3 is CASSILAGGPNEQFF. The DNA for the CDR3 is TGTGCCAGTAGTATCCTAGCGGGAGGGCCCAATGAGCAGTTCTTC. This rearrangement joins TRBV19 to TRBJ2-1; 12 bases agree with TRBD2. V shed 3 bases and J 6 bases; nucleotides not matched to a gene: 3. The germline gives CDR1 LNHDA, CDR2 SQIVND (reference sequence). This CDR3 spans 15 amino acids.

The J gene is TRBJ1-1, the V gene TRBV6-5, with TRBD1 matching over 7 bases. The V gene end was trimmed by 2 bases and the J gene end by 11 bases; junction bases not matched to a gene: 8. Germline values: CDR1 MNHEY, CDR2 SVGAGI. The CDR3 spans 13 residues. CDR3 DNA: TGTGCCAGCAGTTACGTTCGACAGGGAGGCGCTTTCTTT. Its protein is CASSYVRQGGAFF.

The chain links TRBV4-1 to TRBJ1-2; a weak D match, TRBD1 (5 bases). The V gene lost 0 bases and the J gene lost 3 bases, with 11 bases spanning the gap. Germline values: CDR1 MGHRA, CDR2 YSYEKL. The CDR3 has 15 residues. The CDR3 loop reads CASSQDRGRDYGYTF. The CDR3 DNA reads TGCGCCAGCAGCCAAGATCGTGGCAGGGACTATGGCTACACCTTC.